A single sample gave rise to the 6 T cell receptor beta chains below, sequenced in a study of hypomethylating agent response in myelodysplastic syndrome. Some clones are missing from TCRdb's copy, which holds only in-frame ones; the method was immunoSEQ multiplex PCR. The sample comprises about 1,300 clones, approximately 80% of which are singletons, and over 15% rests with the top ten. Material: bone marrow, obtained before or after starting hypomethylating agent treatment for myelodysplastic syndrome (not recorded which). The receptors derive from a human donor with myelodysplastic syndrome.

The CDR3 reads CASSLAGNYEQYF. For the CDR3, the DNA is TGCGCCAGCAGCTTGGCCGGCAACTACGAGCAGTACTTC. The J gene is TRBJ2-7, the V gene TRBV5-1, with D unclear. The CDR3 extends over 13 amino acids. Germline V gene sequence: CDR1 SGHRS, CDR2 YFSETQ. The germline V and J ends were trimmed by 0 bases and 3 bases, with 7 bases remaining between them.

The chain couples TRBV7-3 to TRBJ2-1; 9 positions agree with TRBD1. CDR1 is SGHTA and CDR2 is FQGTGA in the germline V gene. The ends lost 5 bases at V and 10 bases at J; junction bases unmatched: 3. This CDR3 contains 12 residues. The CDR3 sequence is CASSGDRVEQFF. The CDR3, as DNA: TGTGCCAGCAGCGGGGACAGGGTGGAGCAGTTCTTC.

The rearrangement links TRBV7-2 to TRBJ2-2, with 8 bases that match TRBD2. V dropped 3 bases and J dropped 6; count of bases not matched to a gene: 6. This CDR3 has 15 amino acids. Germline CDR1 and CDR2: SGHTA and FQGNSA. This CDR3 reads CASSFTGGVSGELFF. In DNA, the CDR3 is TGTGCCAGCAGCTTCACCGGGGGGGTCTCCGGGGAGCTGTTTTTT.

CDR3 in DNA: TGCGCCAGCAGCCCAGGTCAGGGCCCCCATGGCTACACCTTC. Encoded protein: CASSPGQGPHGYTF. This rearrangement joins TRBV5-1 to TRBJ1-2; possible D gene TRBD1, 5 bases. Germline CDR1 reads SGHRS; CDR2 reads YFSETQ. The germline V and J ends were trimmed by 4 bases and 6 bases, with 16 bases remaining between them. The CDR3 has 14 amino acids.

This sequence joins TRBV2 and TRBJ1-1; D is undetermined. This CDR3 has 11 amino acids. With 4 bases removed from V and 4 bases from J, the gap between germline ends came to 4 bases. CDR1 SNHLY and CDR2 FYNNEI come from the germline V gene. The CDR3 spells CASSGGTEAFF. The CDR3 nucleotides are TGTGCCAGCAGTGGGGGCACTGAAGCTTTCTTT.

The rearrangement joins TRBV30 to TRBJ2-1; D unclear. The CDR3 runs 12 residues. The ends were cut back, 2 bases at V and 6 bases at J, with 8 bases in the middle. Germline CDR1 GTSNPN, CDR2 SVGIG (reference sequence). The CDR3 bases are TGTGCCTGGAGTATGGTGAGCAATGAGCAGTTCTTC. Translated, it gives CAWSMVSNEQFF.